This T cell receptor beta chain was sequenced in a study of CD8+ T cells in alopecia areata. Extraction and reverse transcription of RNA yielded cDNA as the sequencing template. Using immunoSEQ multiplex PCR, the repertoire was profiled, and TCRdb retains in-frame clones only, with some absent. This sample yields approximately 98,000 clones, of which approximately 63% are seen a single time; more than 20% belongs to the top ten. Germline CDR1 is MGHRA and CDR2 is YSYEKL. Trimming removed 4 bases from V and 5 bases from J, with 10 bases in between. The CDR3 length is 13 residues. V usage is TRBV4-1 and J usage is TRBJ2-3, with D unresolved. Sequencing was done on a sample of CD8+ T cells sorted from blood. The sequence was obtained from a human donor in good health. The CDR3 DNA is TGCGCCAGCAGCCCAGCAGAGTTAGATACGCAGTATTTT. Amino acid sequence: CASSPAELDTQYF.